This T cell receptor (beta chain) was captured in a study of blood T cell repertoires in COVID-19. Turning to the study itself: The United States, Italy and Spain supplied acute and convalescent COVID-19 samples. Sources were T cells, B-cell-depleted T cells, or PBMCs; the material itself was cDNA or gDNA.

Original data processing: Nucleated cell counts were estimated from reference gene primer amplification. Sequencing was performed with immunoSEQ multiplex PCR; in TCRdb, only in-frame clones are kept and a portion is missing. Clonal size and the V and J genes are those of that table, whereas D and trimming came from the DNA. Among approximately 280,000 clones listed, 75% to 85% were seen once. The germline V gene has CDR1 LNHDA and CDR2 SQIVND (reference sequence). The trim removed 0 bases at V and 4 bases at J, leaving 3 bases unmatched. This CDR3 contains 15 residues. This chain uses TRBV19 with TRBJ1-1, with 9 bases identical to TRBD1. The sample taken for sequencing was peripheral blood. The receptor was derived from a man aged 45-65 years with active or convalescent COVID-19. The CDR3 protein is CASSIDGTGTTEAFF. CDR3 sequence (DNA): TGTGCCAGTAGTATAGATGGGACAGGGACCACTGAAGCTTTCTTT.